The 10 T cell receptor beta chains below come from one sample, sequenced in a study of T cell repertoires in cytomegalovirus infection. From the reads, TCRdb called clonotypes with MiXCR, one entry per CDR3 protein. The sample holds 250,000 to 300,000 distinct CDR3 sequences, roughly 10% seen once. The sequenced sample was PBMCs. These TCRs come from a human donor in good health (CMV status not recorded). Some clones in this sample may be carry-over from other donors' samples.

This clonotype came up many times. V and J are TRBV14 and TRBJ2-3, with a weak D call TRBD2 (6 bases). The CDR3 has 14 residues. Germline assignment: CDR1 SGHDN and CDR2 FVKESK. The V end was cut by 0 bases, the J end by 4 bases, with 8 bases between. CDR3 in DNA: TGTGCCAGCAGCCAAGATCGCGGGGCAGATACGCAGTATTTT. It specifies CASSQDRGADTQYF.

This chain joins TRBV12-3 or TRBV12-4 and TRBJ1-2; tentative D call: TRBD1 (6 bases). Trimming removed 6 bases from V and 4 bases from J, with 18 bases in between. The CDR3 is 15 residues long. The CDR3 DNA reads TGTGCCAGCAGCCTCGGAGGGGGATGGAGCTATGGCTACACCTTC. Protein product: CASSLGGGWSYGYTF.

This clonotype has a handful of counts. The chain recombines TRBV11-2 with TRBJ2-3; unclear D gene. Germline V gene lookup returns CDR1 SGHAT and CDR2 FQNNGV. The V gene lost 2 bases and the J gene lost 4 bases, with 13 bases spanning the gap. This CDR3 contains 15 residues. The CDR3 region has the DNA TGTGCCAGCAGCTTACGGTCCCCTAGGGCAGATACGCAGTATTTT. Encoded protein: CASSLRSPRADTQYF.

This clonotype has just a few counts. The chain couples TRBV7-2 to TRBJ2-1, with TRBD2 matching 11 bases. Trimming removed 1 base from V and 7 bases from J; junction bases left unmatched: 15. The CDR3 is 19 residues long. The V gene's germline CDR1 is SGHTA and CDR2 FQGNSA. The CDR3 spells CASSLELLAGVGSWNEQFF. DNA for the CDR3: TGTGCCAGCAGCTTAGAATTACTAGCGGGAGTGGGTTCATGGAATGAGCAGTTCTTC.

This clonotype was observed a few times. This sequence joins TRBV7-2 and TRBJ2-5, with TRBD2 as a possible D gene (6 bases). The germline V and J ends were trimmed by 1 base and 1 base, with 19 bases remaining between them. CDR1 and CDR2 (germline): SGHTA, FQGNSA. CDR3 size: 18 residues. CDR3 sequence (DNA): TGTGCCAGCAGCTTAGTCGCGGTTGCGGGACTTTTCCAAGAGACCCAGTACTTC. Protein: CASSLVAVAGLFQETQYF.

This clonotype was observed at least ten times. V is TRBV7-9 and J is TRBJ2-2; D remains ambiguous. This CDR3 has 12 residues. Germline V lookup: CDR1 SEHNR, CDR2 FQNEAQ (reference sequence). V was clipped by 0 bases and J by 8 bases, with 4 bases between them. CDR3 coding DNA: TGTGCCAGCAGCTTAGCTCGAGGGGAGCTGTTTTTT. Its protein is CASSLARGELFF.

This clonotype has a handful of counts. The gene calls are TRBV9 and TRBJ2-3, with 7 positions matching TRBD1. Trimming cost V 4 bases and J 6 bases; bases outside gene matches: 8. Germline V CDR1 and CDR2: SGDLS, YYNGEE. The CDR3 runs 14 residues. CDR3 nucleotide sequence: TGTGCCAGCAGCCCACAAGTACAGGGGGATACGCAGTATTTT. Translation gives CASSPQVQGDTQYF.

This clonotype has just a few counts. CDR3 protein: CASSYSRGGGGPTDTQYF. DNA for the CDR3: TGTGCCAGCAGTTACTCGAGAGGCGGCGGGGGGCCGACAGATACGCAGTATTTT. The chain joins TRBV6-5 to TRBJ2-3; TRBD2 aligns across 8 bases. CDR1 is MNHEY, CDR2 SVGAGI, per germline. The CDR3 has 18 residues. V lost 0 bases, J lost 3 bases, and 11 bases stayed unmatched.

This sequence joins TRBV23-1 and TRBJ1-6; D is uncertain. TRBV23-1 is an open reading frame, and its role is uncertain. The CDR3 has 21 residues. Trimming pared 2 bases from V and 3 bases from J, leaving 26 bases between. The CDR3 DNA sequence: TGCGCCAGCAGTCAACTATGGACCGGCGAGGCCTCACGGGTCTATAATTCACCCCTCCACTTT. Residues: CASSQLWTGEASRVYNSPLHF.

This clonotype was found many times. The junction does not match germline at one end; this may be a read error. The chain combines TRBV7-6 with TRBJ1-5; the D is unclear. Germline values: CDR1 SGHVS, CDR2 FNYEAQ. This CDR3 has 13 residues. For the CDR3, the DNA is TGTGCCAGCAGCCCCAGTGATGATCAGTCCCAGCATTTT. Translating gives CASSPSDDQSQHF.